The 4 T cell receptor beta chains listed next were all sequenced from one sample in a study of T cells in Graves' hyperthyroidism and ophthalmopathy. Template material for amplifying TCR beta CDR3 regions consisted of RNA transcripts. HTBI primers were used for first-round RT-PCR of the TCR CDR3. One entry per CDR3 protein, called by TCRdb with MiXCR from the multiplex PCR reads. The sample has around 540,000 distinct CDR3 sequences, around 46% seen once. Sequencing was done on a sample of peripheral blood or thyroid tissue (not recorded which). The receptors originated from a young woman with Graves' hyperthyroidism.

V gene TRBV5-1 combines with J gene TRBJ1-1; TRBD1 matches at 7 bases. V was clipped by 3 bases and J by 1 base; unmatched bases: 15. Germline CDR1 is SGHRS and CDR2 is YFSETQ. The CDR3 consists of 18 residues. Written as DNA, the CDR3 is TGCGCCAGCAGCTCCAATTTACAGGGGAGGTTAAGGAACACTGAAGCTTTCTTT. Translating it yields CASSSNLQGRLRNTEAFF.

The V call is TRBV7-9, the J call TRBJ1-5; D unresolved. CDR1 and CDR2 from the germline V gene are SEHNR and FQNEAQ (reference sequence). Trimming cost V 5 bases and J 7 bases, with 15 bases left between them. The CDR3 length is 14 residues. In DNA form, the CDR3 reads TGTGCCAGCAGCCCCGGGGAGGGTGGACAGCCCCAGCATTTT. It yields the protein CASSPGEGGQPQHF.

Remarks on this clonotype: A much larger clone sits a single nucleotide away, making a read error possible. The chain is built from TRBV5-8 and TRBJ1-1; D unclear. V lost 3 bases and J lost 7, with 1 base in between. The CDR3 loop spans 9 amino acids. Germline lookup yields CDR1 SGHTS and CDR2 YDEGEE. The CDR3 protein is CASSCEAFF. CDR3 nucleotide sequence: TGTGCCAGCAGCTGTGAAGCTTTCTTT.

About this clonotype itself: A much larger clone lies one base from this, so it may be a read error. J is TRBJ1-6 and V is TRBV10-3; a weak D match, TRBD1 (5 bases). The V gene lost 4 bases and the J gene lost 6 bases, with 7 bases spanning the gap. Germline assignment: CDR1 ENHRY and CDR2 SYGVKD. This CDR3 spans 13 amino acids. CDR3 nucleotides: TGTGCCATCAGTGGACAGTTTAATTCACCCCTCCACTTT. Translated, it gives CAISGQFNSPLHF.